What follows are 5 T cell receptor beta chains derived from one specimen sequenced in a study of shared clonotypes between healthy human individuals. Sequencing was performed with immunoSEQ multiplex PCR; in TCRdb, only in-frame clones are kept and a portion is missing. The sample holds roughly 700,000 clones, around two thirds seen once. The sequenced sample was memory CD4+ T cells sorted from blood. Subset described: CD45RA-negative fraction. All receptors come from a young woman in good health.

V is TRBV7-3 and J is TRBJ2-5; D not certain. Trimming removed 0 bases at V and 5 bases at J, with 7 bases between. The CDR3 runs 13 residues. Germline CDR1 SGHTA, CDR2 FQGTGA. CDR3: CASSLTSRETQYF. CDR3 nucleotides: TGTGCCAGCAGCTTAACGAGTCGGGAGACCCAGTACTTC.

The rearrangement joins TRBV7-2 to TRBJ2-7, with TRBD2 identical over 9 bases. In germline, CDR1 is SGHTA, CDR2 FQGNSA. V shed 6 bases and J 4 bases; nucleotides not matched to a gene: 10. This CDR3 spans 15 amino acids. Here the CDR3 reads CASSSSSGSAYEQYF. CDR3 bases: TGTGCCAGCAGTTCTAGTAGCGGGAGCGCGTACGAGCAGTACTTC.

The J gene is TRBJ2-5, the V gene TRBV2, with D unclear. V lost 6 bases and J lost 3, with 8 bases in between. Per the germline V gene, CDR1 is SNHLY and CDR2 is FYNNEI. This CDR3 contains 12 residues. The CDR3 coding sequence is TGTGCCAGCAGAGGAGATGAAGAGACCCAGTACTTC. Translated, it gives CASRGDEETQYF.

The chain is built from TRBV30 and TRBJ2-7, with TRBD1 matching over 8 bases. Germline-derived CDR1 and CDR2 are GTSNPN and SVGIG (reference sequence). Trimming cost V 2 bases and J 3 bases; bases outside gene matches: 6. There are 14 residues in the CDR3. The CDR3 here is CAWSFGTGLYEQYF. CDR3 bases: TGTGCCTGGAGTTTCGGGACAGGCCTCTACGAGCAGTACTTC.

A few counts support this clone. The J gene is TRBJ1-4, the V gene TRBV18; D call uncertain. The CDR3 extends over 14 amino acids. The germline gives CDR1 KGHSH, CDR2 LQKENI. V was pared by 5 bases and J by 4 bases, with 11 bases between. The CDR3 protein is CASSLDSSNEKLFF. The CDR3 region has the DNA TGTGCCAGCTCATTGGACTCAAGTAATGAAAAACTGTTTTTT.